What follows are 7 T cell receptor beta chains derived from one specimen sequenced in a study of cytomegalovirus exposure and HLA in healthy donors. Amplification used 60 Vbeta primers and 13 Jbeta primers. Sequencing used immunoSEQ multiplex PCR; TCRdb keeps in-frame clones, though not all of them. The repertoire holds fewer than 150,000 clones, with around 80% as singletons. The sample comprised PBMCs. The receptors shown here come from a male donor in good health and CMV-seronegative.

This sequence joins TRBV7-2 and TRBJ2-5; 9 nucleotides line up with TRBD2. V was pared by 1 base and J by 6 bases, with 3 bases of the junction left unmatched. Per the germline V gene, CDR1 is SGHTA and CDR2 is FQGNSA. This CDR3 contains 14 residues. DNA of the CDR3: TGTGCCAGCAGCTTAGGCGGGGGGGCGCAGACCCAGTACTTC. Translating gives CASSLGGGAQTQYF.

V and J are TRBV4-3 and TRBJ2-3, with a tentative D call TRBD1 (5 bases). In germline, CDR1 is LGHNA, CDR2 YSLEER. CDR3 size: 15 residues. V shed 0 bases and J shed 1 base, with 8 bases lying between them. The CDR3 loop reads CASSQEQVRTDTQYF. The CDR3 bases are TGCGCCAGCAGCCAAGAACAGGTCCGCACAGATACGCAGTATTTT.

In its sample, this clone was seen a few times. V and J are TRBV6-5 and TRBJ1-3, with D unclear. Per germline, CDR1 MNHEY and CDR2 SVGAGI. The CDR3 is 14 amino acids. Trimming shortened V by 2 bases and J by 0 bases, and 5 bases separated the two germline ends. As DNA, the CDR3 is TGTGCCAGCAGTTACCGGGACTCTGGAAACACCATATATTTT. Its protein is CASSYRDSGNTIYF.

This clone was observed a handful of times. The chain joins TRBV19 to TRBJ1-3; D is ambiguous. Germline V gene lookup returns CDR1 LNHDA and CDR2 SQIVND (reference sequence). This CDR3 has 14 amino acids. Trimming removed 5 bases at V and 7 bases at J, with 15 bases between. The CDR3 DNA follows: TGTGCCAGTAGTTTTGACTCATATGCCAACACCATATATTTT. Residues: CASSFDSYANTIYF.

The chain is built from TRBV7-9 and TRBJ2-1; no definite D call. Germline V gene data show CDR1 as SEHNR and CDR2 as FQNEAQ (reference sequence). This CDR3 region has 11 residues. V shed 5 bases and J shed 8 bases, with 7 bases lying between them. The CDR3 coding sequence is TGTGCCAGCAGCCTACTGTATGAGCAGTTCTTC. Encoded protein: CASSLLYEQFF.

The rearrangement uses TRBV7-2 and TRBJ1-1; D is uncertain. Trimming took 6 bases from V and 3 from J, leaving 14 bases between them. This CDR3 spans 14 amino acids. Germline values: CDR1 SGHTA, CDR2 FQGNSA. The CDR3 bases are TGTGCCAGCAGTCCCTTTGAGGGATACACTGAAGCTTTCTTT. Translating it yields CASSPFEGYTEAFF. Full variable domain (rest looked up from reference TRBV7-2 and TRBJ1-1): GAGVSQSPSNKVTEKGKDVELRCDPISGHTALYWYRQSLGQGLEFLIYFQGNSAPDKSGLPSDRFSAERTGGSVSTLTIQRTQQEDSAVYLCASSPFEGYTEAFFGQGTRLTVV.

The V call is TRBV9, the J call TRBJ1-3; unclear D gene. The V end was cut by 0 bases, the J end by 1 base, with 5 bases between. Germline-derived CDR1 and CDR2 are SGDLS and YYNGEE. The CDR3 length is 14 residues. CDR3 bases: TGTGCCAGCAGCGTAGGGACTTCTGGAAACACCATATATTTT. It codes for CASSVGTSGNTIYF.